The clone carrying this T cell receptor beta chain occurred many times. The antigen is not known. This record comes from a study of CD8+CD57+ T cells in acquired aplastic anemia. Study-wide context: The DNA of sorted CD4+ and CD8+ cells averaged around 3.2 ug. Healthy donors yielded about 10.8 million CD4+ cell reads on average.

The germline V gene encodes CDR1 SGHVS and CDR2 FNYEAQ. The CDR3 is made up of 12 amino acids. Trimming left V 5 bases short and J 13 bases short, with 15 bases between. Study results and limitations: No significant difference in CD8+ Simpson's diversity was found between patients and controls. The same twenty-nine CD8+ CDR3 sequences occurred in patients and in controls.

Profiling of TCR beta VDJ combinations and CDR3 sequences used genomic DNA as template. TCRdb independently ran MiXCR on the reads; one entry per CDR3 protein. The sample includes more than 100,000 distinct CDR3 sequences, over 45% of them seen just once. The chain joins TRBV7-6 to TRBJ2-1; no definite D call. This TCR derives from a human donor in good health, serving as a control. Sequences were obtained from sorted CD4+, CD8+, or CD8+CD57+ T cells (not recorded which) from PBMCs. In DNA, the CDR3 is TGTGCCAGCAGCGTGGACCCCCTTGCCCAGTTCTTC. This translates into CASSVDPLAQFF.